Sequencing of this TCR beta chain was carried out in a study of T-cell reconstitution after alpha-beta-depleted transplantation in children (dated by TCRdb to the mid-2010s). Some background on the complete study: Using TCR repertoire profiling, the study quantitatively followed how T-cell immune reconstitution unfolded in children after TCRalphabeta/CD19-depleted allogeneic hematopoietic cell transplantation.

Read against the paper, the sample's treatment or condition label means: allogeneic hematopoietic cell transplantation with graft depleted of TCRalphabeta T cells and CD19 B cells. TCRalphabeta/CD19-depleted allogeneic hematopoietic cell grafts were given to the transplant recipients, all of whom were children. The method behind the library was PCR. Data came from an Illumina HiSeq 2500. TCR libraries were prepared with molecular barcoding, using unique molecular identifiers to normalize TCRbeta repertoire quantification. The public reads were reanalyzed by TCRdb: fastp trimming at Q25, MiXCR alignment, in-frame beta chains only. Records with the same CDR3 protein are collapsed into one entry carrying the most frequent genes and DNA. In this sample the table shows approximately 500,000 distinct CDR3 sequences, roughly 30% of which occur a single time. The ten largest account for approximately 33% of the sample.

On this clonotype itself: Its antigen is still unknown. No quality values exist for individual bases; no much larger clone is one base distant.

What the work shows at the level of the full study, not this receptor alone: In some patients, high TCRbeta diversity at day 60 was attributed to recipient T cells and intrathymic progenitors that had survived conditioning. Over subsequent months, a decline in hyperexpanded clone frequencies was noted, and after one year, T-cell counts and TCRbeta diversity were mostly ascribed to newly produced T cells. About two months after transplant, the apparently early recovery of alphabetaT-cell counts reportedly depended on just several hundred clones that had expanded rapidly and came from non-depleted graft cells.

This receptor was obtained from a boy under two years old with Wiskott-Aldrich syndrome, due to receive a stem cell transplant. This specimen was PBMCs, taken before TCRalphabeta/CD19-depleted stem cell transplant.

The DNA sequence follows: TGTGCCAGCAGTTTAAGGGGGAATTGGGATTACTACGAGCAGTACTTC. This translates into CASSLRGNWDYYEQYF. Rearrangement joined TRBV28 to TRBJ2-7; a tentative D match to TRBD1 spans 6 bases. The CDR3 goes from the cysteine to the phenylalanine over 16 residues. Only the CDR3 region is kept as DNA, spanning 48 bases read in frame from base 1. As encoded in the germline V gene, CDR1 is MDHEN while CDR2 is SYDVKM. V sheds 2 bases and J sheds 3 bases, leaving 17 bases between their ends.